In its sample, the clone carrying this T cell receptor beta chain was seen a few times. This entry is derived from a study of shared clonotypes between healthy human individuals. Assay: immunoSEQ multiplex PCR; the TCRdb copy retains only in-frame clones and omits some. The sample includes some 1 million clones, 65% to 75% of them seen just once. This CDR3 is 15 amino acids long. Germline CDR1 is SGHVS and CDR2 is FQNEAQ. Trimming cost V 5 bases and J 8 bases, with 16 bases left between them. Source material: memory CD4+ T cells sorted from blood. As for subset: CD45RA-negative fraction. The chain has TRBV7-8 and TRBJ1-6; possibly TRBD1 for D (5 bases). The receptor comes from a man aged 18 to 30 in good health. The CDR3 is CASSPRRGTDSPLHF. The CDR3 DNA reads TGTGCCAGCAGCCCAAGACGGGGCACGGATTCACCCCTCCACTTT.